Each of the 12 T cell receptor beta chains below was sequenced from the same sample in a study of cytomegalovirus exposure and HLA in healthy donors. The PCR contained 60 Vbeta and 13 Jbeta primers. This table comes from immunoSEQ multiplex PCR, and its TCRdb copy is limited to in-frame clones, with some not included. The sample includes tens of thousands of clones, approximately 76% of them seen just once. Sequenced input: PBMCs. The receptors originated from a man between 45 and 60 years old in good health and CMV-seronegative.

The chain joins TRBV6-6 to TRBJ1-6; D is ambiguous. Trimming pared 6 bases from V and 2 bases from J, leaving 11 bases between. From germline, CDR1 is MNHNY and CDR2 SVGAGI (reference sequence). CDR3 length equals 15 residues. The CDR3 protein is CASSDEGPYNSPLHF. The CDR3 bases are TGTGCCAGCAGCGATGAGGGCCCCTATAATTCACCCCTCCACTTT.

This clone was detected only a few times. The chain recombines TRBV7-3 with TRBJ2-3, with 10 bases identical to TRBD2. CDR3 length: 15 residues. The ends lost 5 bases at V and 7 bases at J; junction bases unmatched: 9. CDR1 and CDR2 from the germline V gene are SGHTA and FQGTGA. The DNA of the CDR3 is TGTGCCAGCAGCGCCTATAGCGGGGGGCCAAATACGCAGTATTTT. Amino acids: CASSAYSGGPNTQYF.

V is TRBV19 and J is TRBJ1-3; D ambiguous. The CDR3 contains 15 residues. Germline CDR1 LNHDA, CDR2 SQIVND (reference sequence). Trimming stripped 3 bases from V and 1 base from J, with 10 bases between. CDR3 sequence: CASSIKTPSGNTIYF. The CDR3, as DNA: TGTGCCAGTAGTATTAAGACACCTTCTGGAAACACCATATATTTT. Using reference TRBV19 and TRBJ1-3 for the parts outside the CDR3, the full variable domain is DGGITQSPKYLFRKEGQNVTLSCEQNLNHDAMYWYRQDPGQGLRLIYYSQIVNDFQKGDIAEGYSVSREKKESFPLTVTSAQKNPTAFYLCASSIKTPSGNTIYFGEGSWLTVV.

This clone has more than one count but fewer than ten. The chain links TRBV19 to TRBJ1-2; D not certain. Trimming removed 6 bases from V and 1 base from J, with 15 bases in between. Germline V lookup: CDR1 LNHDA, CDR2 SQIVND (reference sequence). This CDR3 is built from 15 residues. CDR3 protein: CASRAPRLFNYGYTF. In DNA, the CDR3 is TGTGCCAGTAGAGCGCCGAGGTTATTTAACTATGGCTACACCTTC. The entire variable domain, with the rest obtained from reference TRBV19 and TRBJ1-2, is as follows: DGGITQSPKYLFRKEGQNVTLSCEQNLNHDAMYWYRQDPGQGLRLIYYSQIVNDFQKGDIAEGYSVSREKKESFPLTVTSAQKNPTAFYLCASRAPRLFNYGYTFGSGTRLTVV.

This chain links TRBV15 with TRBJ2-7, with TRBD2 as a possible D gene (7 bases). This CDR3 has 17 amino acids. V was trimmed by 2 bases and J by 7 bases, leaving 24 bases between them. Germline CDR1 reads LNHNV; CDR2 reads YYDKDF (reference sequence). CDR3 DNA sequence: TGTGCCACCAGCAGACCTAGAGGGGAAGGGGGGGCTGAGGAGCAGTACTTC. This gives the protein CATSRPRGEGGAEEQYF.

The CDR3 region has the DNA TGTGCCAGTGCTAGGACAGGGAGCTACGAGCAGTACTTC. It encodes CASARTGSYEQYF. V is TRBV19 and J is TRBJ2-7, with 8 bases fitting TRBD1. V trimming: 8 bases; J trimming: 3 bases; junction bases outside the gene matches: 6. Germline CDR1 LNHDA, CDR2 SQIVND (reference sequence). The CDR3 totals 13 residues.

This clone was observed once. The rearrangement uses TRBV5-1 and TRBJ2-5; no definite D call. The V and J ends lost 0 bases and 1 base respectively, with 7 bases between them. Looked up from germline, CDR1 is SGHRS and CDR2 is YFSETQ. This CDR3 spans 14 amino acids. The CDR3 is CASSLGAAQETQYF. The CDR3 DNA reads TGCGCCAGCAGCTTGGGGGCAGCCCAAGAGACCCAGTACTTC. Using reference TRBV5-1 and TRBJ2-5 for the parts outside the CDR3, the full variable domain is KAGVTQTPRYLIKTRGQQVTLSCSPISGHRSVSWYQQTPGQGLQFLFEYFSETQRNKGNFPGRFSGRQFSNSRSEMNVSTLELGDSALYLCASSLGAAQETQYFGPGTRLLVL.

The gene calls are TRBV5-4 and TRBJ2-3; D gene ambiguous. Trimming took 2 bases from V and 6 from J, leaving 7 bases between them. Looked up from germline, CDR1 is SGHNT and CDR2 is YYREEE (reference sequence). There are 12 residues in the CDR3. DNA for the CDR3: TGTGCCAGCAGCTTAGCAGCGGATACGCAGTATTTT. The encoded protein is CASSLAADTQYF.

The chain combines TRBV6-4 with TRBJ1-6, with 7 bases that match TRBD1. The V segment lost 1 base and the J segment 4 bases; nucleotides outside the gene matches: 10. The CDR3 spans 18 residues. Germline CDR1 MRHNA, CDR2 SNTAGT. The CDR3 protein is CASSDLKRDSSYNSPLHF. The DNA of the CDR3 is TGTGCCAGCAGTGACTTGAAGAGGGACAGCTCTTATAATTCACCCCTCCACTTT.

This rearrangement joins TRBV19 to TRBJ2-7, with a possible D match to TRBD1 (6 bases). V lost 1 base and J lost 5, with 21 bases in between. The CDR3 contains 17 residues. Germline CDR1 LNHDA, CDR2 SQIVND (reference sequence). CDR3 in DNA: TGTGCCAGTAGTATAGTTCTGCCGACAGGTCCCTACCACGAGCAGTACTTC. It is translated as CASSIVLPTGPYHEQYF.

The chain combines TRBV11-2 with TRBJ1-2, with D unclear. The germline V gene has CDR1 SGHAT and CDR2 FQNNGV. V was clipped by 1 base and J by 3 bases, with 6 bases between them. CDR3 length equals 13 residues. The CDR3 region is CASSLAFDYGYTF. CDR3 DNA sequence: TGTGCCAGCAGCTTAGCTTTTGACTATGGCTACACCTTC.

Concerning this clone: This specimen includes other DNA sequences encoding the same CDR3. The chain couples TRBV4-1 to TRBJ2-7, with 7 bases that match TRBD1. Trimming removed 1 base from V and 3 bases from J; junction bases left unmatched: 3. CDR1 and CDR2 from the germline V gene are MGHRA and YSYEKL. The length of the CDR3 is 14 residues. The DNA for the CDR3 is TGCGCCAGCAGCCAAGGACAGGGTATCTACGAGCAGTACTTC. Translating it yields CASSQGQGIYEQYF.